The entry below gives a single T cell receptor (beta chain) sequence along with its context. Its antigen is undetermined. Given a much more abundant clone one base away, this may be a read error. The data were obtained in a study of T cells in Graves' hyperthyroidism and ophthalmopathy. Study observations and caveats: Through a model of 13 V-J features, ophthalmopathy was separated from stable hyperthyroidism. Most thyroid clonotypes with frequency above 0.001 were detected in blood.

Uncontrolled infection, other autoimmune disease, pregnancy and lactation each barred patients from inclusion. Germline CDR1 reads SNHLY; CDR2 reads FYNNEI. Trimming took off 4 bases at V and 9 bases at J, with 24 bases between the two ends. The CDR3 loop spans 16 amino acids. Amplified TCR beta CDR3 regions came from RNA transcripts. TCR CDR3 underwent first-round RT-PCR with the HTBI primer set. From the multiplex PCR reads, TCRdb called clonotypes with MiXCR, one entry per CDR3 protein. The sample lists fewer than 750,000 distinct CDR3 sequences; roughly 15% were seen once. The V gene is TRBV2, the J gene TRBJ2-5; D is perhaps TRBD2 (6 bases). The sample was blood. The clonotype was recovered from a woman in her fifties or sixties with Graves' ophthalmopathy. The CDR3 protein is CASSGILAPTGEAQYF. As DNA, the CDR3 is TGTGCCAGCAGTGGGATACTAGCACCTACGGGGGAGGCCCAGTACTTC.